This T cell receptor beta chain was observed in a study of shared clonotypes between healthy human individuals. Whole-study context: CD4 naive cells filled three plates per donor, CD4 memory three, CD8 naive two and CD8 memory one.

Caucasian adults living in Nashville, Tennessee, provided all samples. The study separated CD4+ cells into CD45RA+ naive and CD45RA-negative memory subsets. The CDR3 spans 14 residues. The germline CDR1 and CDR2 sequences are SGHTA and FQGNSA. V trimming: 5 bases; J trimming: 6 bases; junction bases outside the gene matches: 6. Study results and caveats: A handful of donors shared approximately 5% of their naive CD4 clonotypes.

Assay: immunoSEQ multiplex PCR; the TCRdb copy retains only in-frame clones and omits some. The table includes around 990,000 clones, approximately 80% detected once. For this clone: What it recognizes is unknown.

Sequencing used memory CD4+ T cells from PBMCs. As for subset: CD45RA-negative fraction. This receptor was taken from a man aged 18-30 years in good health. Some clones in this sample may be carry-over from other donors' samples. This sequence joins TRBV7-2 and TRBJ2-2; 7 bases are a match to TRBD1. This chain's CDR3 is CASSQGVGAGELFF. The CDR3 DNA follows: TGTGCCAGCAGCCAGGGGGTGGGTGCCGGGGAGCTGTTTTTT.